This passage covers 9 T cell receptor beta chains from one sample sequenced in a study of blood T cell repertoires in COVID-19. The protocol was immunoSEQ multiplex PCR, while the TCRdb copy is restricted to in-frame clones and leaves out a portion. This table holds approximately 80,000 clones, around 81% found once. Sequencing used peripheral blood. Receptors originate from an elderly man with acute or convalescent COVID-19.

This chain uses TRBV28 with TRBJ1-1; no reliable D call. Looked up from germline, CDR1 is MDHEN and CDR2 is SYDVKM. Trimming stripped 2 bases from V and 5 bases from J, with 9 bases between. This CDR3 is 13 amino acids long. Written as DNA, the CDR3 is TGTGCCAGCAGTTTACTTCAGGCGACTGAAGCTTTCTTT. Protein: CASSLLQATEAFF.

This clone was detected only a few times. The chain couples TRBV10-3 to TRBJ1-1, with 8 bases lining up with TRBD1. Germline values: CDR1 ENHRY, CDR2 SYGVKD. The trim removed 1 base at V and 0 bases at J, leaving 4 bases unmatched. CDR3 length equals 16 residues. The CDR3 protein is CAISEYRGAVNTEAFF. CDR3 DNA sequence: TGTGCCATCAGTGAGTACAGGGGGGCCGTGAACACTGAAGCTTTCTTT.

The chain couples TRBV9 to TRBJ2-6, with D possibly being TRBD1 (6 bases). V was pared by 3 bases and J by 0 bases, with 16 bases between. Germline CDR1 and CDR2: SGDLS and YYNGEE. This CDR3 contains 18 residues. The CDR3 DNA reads TGTGCCAGCAGCGGAGGGACACCAGAGGGCTCTGGGGCCAACGTCCTGACTTTC. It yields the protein CASSGGTPEGSGANVLTF.

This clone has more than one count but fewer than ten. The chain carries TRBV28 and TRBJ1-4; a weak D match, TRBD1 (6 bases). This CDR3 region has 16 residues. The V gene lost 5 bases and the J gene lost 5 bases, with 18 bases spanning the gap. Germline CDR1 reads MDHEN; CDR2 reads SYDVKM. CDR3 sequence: CASSRPTGFGNEKLFF. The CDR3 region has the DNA TGTGCCAGCAGTCGCCCCACAGGGTTTGGAAATGAAAAACTGTTTTTT.

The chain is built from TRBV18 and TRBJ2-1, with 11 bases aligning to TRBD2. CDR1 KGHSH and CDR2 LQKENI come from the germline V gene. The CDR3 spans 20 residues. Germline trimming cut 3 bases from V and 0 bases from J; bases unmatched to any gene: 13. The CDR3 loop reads CASSPQPGLAERGSYNEQFF. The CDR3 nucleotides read TGTGCCAGCTCACCTCAGCCGGGACTAGCGGAGAGGGGCTCCTACAATGAGCAGTTCTTC. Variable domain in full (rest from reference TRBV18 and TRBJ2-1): NAGVMQNPRHLVRRRGQEARLRCSPMKGHSHVYWYRQLPEEGLKFMVYLQKENIIDESGMPKERFSAEFPKEGPSILRIQQVVRGDSAAYFCASSPQPGLAERGSYNEQFFGPGTRLTVL.

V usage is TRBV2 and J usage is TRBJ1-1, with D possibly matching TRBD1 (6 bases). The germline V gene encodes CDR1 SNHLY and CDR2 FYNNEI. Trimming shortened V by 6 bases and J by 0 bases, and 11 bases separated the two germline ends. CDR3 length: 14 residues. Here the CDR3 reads CASRMTGLNTEAFF. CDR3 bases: TGTGCCAGCAGGATGACAGGTCTGAACACTGAAGCTTTCTTT.

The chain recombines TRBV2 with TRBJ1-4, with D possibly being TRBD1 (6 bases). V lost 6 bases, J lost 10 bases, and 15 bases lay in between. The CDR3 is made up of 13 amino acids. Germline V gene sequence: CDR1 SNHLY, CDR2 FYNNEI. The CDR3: CASSARGTSKLFF. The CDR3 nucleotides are TGTGCCAGCAGCGCGAGGGGGACCTCAAAACTGTTTTTT.

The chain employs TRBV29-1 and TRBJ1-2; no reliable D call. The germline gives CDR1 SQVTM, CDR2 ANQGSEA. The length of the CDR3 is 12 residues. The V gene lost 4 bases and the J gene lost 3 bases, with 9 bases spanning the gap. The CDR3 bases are TGCAGCGTTGCCCTTCCTGACTATGGCTACACCTTC. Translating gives CSVALPDYGYTF.

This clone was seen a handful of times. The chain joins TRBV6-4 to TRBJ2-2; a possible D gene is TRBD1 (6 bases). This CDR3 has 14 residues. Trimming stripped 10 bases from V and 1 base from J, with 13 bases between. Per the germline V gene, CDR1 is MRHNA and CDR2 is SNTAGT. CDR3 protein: CATSGQRNTGELFF. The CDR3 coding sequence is TGTGCCACCTCCGGACAGCGGAACACCGGGGAGCTGTTTTTT.